Each of the 29 T cell receptor beta chains below was sequenced from the same sample in a study of T cell responses to AZD1222 COVID-19 vaccine. Sequencing used immunoSEQ multiplex PCR; TCRdb keeps in-frame clones, though not all of them. The table shows 130,000 to 150,000 clones, with more than 70% occurring only once. Source: peripheral blood, taken 28 days after the second AZD1222 dose. These receptors all stem from an adult who received the AZD1222 COVID-19 vaccine.

The chain has TRBV5-1 and TRBJ1-1; 7 bases are a match to TRBD1. Germline CDR1 is SGHRS and CDR2 is YFSETQ. This CDR3 comprises 14 residues. The V segment lost 0 bases and the J segment 5 bases; nucleotides outside the gene matches: 4. CDR3 sequence: CASSLAGGWTEAFF. The CDR3 bases are TGCGCCAGCAGCTTGGCAGGGGGATGGACTGAAGCTTTCTTT.

The chain links TRBV12-1 to TRBJ2-7; the table calls TRBD2, which could not be checked here. TRBV12-1 is tagged as a pseudogene. This CDR3 spans 16 amino acids. The CDR3 DNA sequence: TGTGCCAGCAGCTTTCAACTAGCGGGAGTCGGCTACGAGCAGTACTTC. Protein: CASSFQLAGVGYEQYF.

The gene calls are TRBV12-3 or TRBV12-4 and TRBJ1-6; D not resolved. The CDR3 sequence is 13 residues long. Trimming pared 5 bases from V and 9 bases from J, leaving 11 bases between. The CDR3 region is CASSPRSSSPLHF. For the CDR3, the DNA is TGTGCCAGCAGTCCCCGTAGTAGTTCACCCCTCCACTTT.

This clone was seen once. The sample has other DNA sequences that encode this CDR3 too. The chain joins TRBV6-6 to TRBJ1-2; D not certain. The CDR3 sequence is 14 residues long. CDR1 is MNHNY, CDR2 SVGAGI, per germline (reference sequence). The V end was cut by 0 bases, the J end by 4 bases, with 9 bases between. The CDR3 bases are TGTGCCAGCAGTTACTCGGAGGGTGGCTATGGCTACACCTTC. Amino acid sequence: CASSYSEGGYGYTF.

The chain joins TRBV5-6 to TRBJ1-6, with D uncertain. Trimming removed 4 bases from V and 9 bases from J, with 14 bases in between. The CDR3 loop spans 14 amino acids. Per the germline V gene, CDR1 is SGHDT and CDR2 is YYEEEE. CDR3 amino acids: CASSVLGRASPLHF. The CDR3 DNA follows: TGTGCCAGCAGCGTCCTTGGGAGGGCTTCACCCCTCCACTTT.

This sequence joins TRBV19 and TRBJ1-2; D gene ambiguous. Germline V gives CDR1 LNHDA, CDR2 SQIVND (reference sequence). CDR3 size: 18 residues. V lost 6 bases and J 3 bases, leaving 26 bases between the germline ends. Here the CDR3 reads CASSGGGPGWGIDYGYTF. In DNA, the CDR3 is TGTGCCAGTAGCGGCGGAGGGCCTGGATGGGGTATTGACTATGGCTACACCTTC.

The V and J genes are TRBV14 and TRBJ2-3; D not certain. CDR1 SGHDN and CDR2 FVKESK come from the germline V gene. This CDR3 region has 11 residues. V lost 1 base, J lost 7 bases, and 3 bases lay in between. The DNA for the CDR3 is TGTGCCAGCAGCCAAGGAAATACGCAGTATTTT. This encodes CASSQGNTQYF.

The chain links TRBV27 to TRBJ1-1, with 8 bases matching TRBD1. The CDR3 consists of 14 residues. Germline CDR1 MNHEY, CDR2 SMNVEV (reference sequence). Trimming at V came to 6 bases and at J to 1 base, leaving 4 bases not matched to a gene. Written as DNA, the CDR3 is TGTGCCAGCAGACCGGGACAGGCGAACACTGAAGCTTTCTTT. This codes for CASRPGQANTEAFF.

The chain joins TRBV18 to TRBJ1-4, with D possibly TRBD1 on 5 matching bases. V gave up 5 bases and J gave up 6 bases, with 13 bases separating them. CDR1 and CDR2 (germline): KGHSH, LQKENI. The CDR3 extends over 14 amino acids. CDR3: CASSSSGTDEKLFF. DNA for the CDR3: TGTGCCAGCTCATCCTCCGGGACGGATGAAAAACTGTTTTTT.

The chain joins TRBV27 to TRBJ1-5, with a weak D call TRBD1 (6 bases). The CDR3 sequence is 14 residues long. CDR1 MNHEY and CDR2 SMNVEV come from the germline V gene (reference sequence). Deletions cut 2 bases from V and 1 base from J, with 6 bases between. The CDR3: CASSLGQSNQPQHF. In DNA, the CDR3 is TGTGCCAGCAGTTTAGGACAGAGCAATCAGCCCCAGCATTTT.

In this sample, this clone turned up a few times. V and J are TRBV30 and TRBJ1-2, with 7 bases matching TRBD1. With V trimmed by 0 bases and J by 4 bases, 2 bases remained unmatched. Looked up from germline, CDR1 is GTSNPN and CDR2 is SVGIG (reference sequence). The CDR3 has 13 amino acids. In DNA, the CDR3 is TGTGCCTGGAGTGTCGGGACAGTCTATGGCTACACCTTC. It specifies CAWSVGTVYGYTF.

V is TRBV21-1 and J is TRBJ2-7; the table gives TRBD2 as D, unverified against the DNA. TRBV21-1 is assigned pseudogene status. The CDR3 has 16 amino acids. As DNA, the CDR3 is TGTGCCAGCAGCTGGAGGAGAGACGACCACTCCTACGAGCAGTACTTC. Amino acids: CASSWRRDDHSYEQYF.

This clone appeared a single time. The chain combines TRBV6-5 with TRBJ2-2, with 9 bases fitting TRBD1. This CDR3 contains 15 residues. The V gene's germline CDR1 is MNHEY and CDR2 SVGAGI. Trimming took 7 bases from V and 2 from J; bases not matched to a gene: 5. CDR3 coding DNA: TGTGCCAGCACCCGGGACAGGGTTAACACCGGGGAGCTGTTTTTT. Encoded protein: CASTRDRVNTGELFF.

This clone was detected a few times. The rearrangement links TRBV27 to TRBJ2-1; 13 positions agree with TRBD2. This CDR3 comprises 17 residues. Trimming removed 3 bases from V and 6 bases from J; junction bases left unmatched: 8. Germline V CDR1 and CDR2: MNHEY, SMNVEV (reference sequence). Here the CDR3 DNA reads TGTGCCAGCAGTTTCATACGACTAGCGGGAGGCCGCAATGAGCAGTTCTTC. This sequence encodes CASSFIRLAGGRNEQFF.

V usage is TRBV5-6 and J usage is TRBJ1-1; D gene unclear. V lost 0 bases and J lost 6, with 9 bases in between. The CDR3 is made up of 13 amino acids. The germline V gene encodes CDR1 SGHDT and CDR2 YYEEEE. CDR3 amino acids: CASSLASDAEAFF. The CDR3 DNA follows: TGTGCCAGCAGCTTGGCATCAGACGCTGAAGCTTTCTTT.

This chain joins TRBV6-8 and TRBJ2-7; D is ambiguous. Germline-derived CDR1 and CDR2 are MNHGY and SAAAGT. V lost 7 bases to trimming and J lost 7 bases, with 20 bases between them. The CDR3 consists of 14 residues. CDR3 coding DNA: TGTGCCAGCACTCCCCGGACCCACACCGATGAGCAGTACTTC. This sequence encodes CASTPRTHTDEQYF.

This clone turned up a few times. The V and J genes are TRBV6-5 and TRBJ2-7, with 9 bases identical to TRBD2. The CDR3 sequence is 15 residues long. The V gene end was trimmed by 2 bases and the J gene end by 9 bases; junction bases not matched to a gene: 11. Germline CDR1 reads MNHEY; CDR2 reads SVGAGI. The DNA of the CDR3 is TGTGCCAGCAGTTACGCGATAGCGGGAGTCGTTGGGCAGTACTTC. It encodes CASSYAIAGVVGQYF.

The chain carries TRBV6-2 or TRBV6-3 and TRBJ2-7; unclear D gene. CDR3 length: 17 residues. CDR1 MNHEY and CDR2 SVGEGT come from the germline V gene. V gave up 6 bases and J gave up 4 bases, with 25 bases separating them. Written as DNA, the CDR3 is TGTGCCAGCAGCCCCTACCAAGCGTTGGGGTACCCTTACGAGCAGTACTTC. Amino acids: CASSPYQALGYPYEQYF.

The J gene is TRBJ1-1, the V gene TRBV28; D unresolved. The length of the CDR3 is 13 residues. Germline loops: CDR1 MDHEN, CDR2 SYDVKM. V was clipped by 3 bases and J by 0 bases, with 5 bases between them. Here the CDR3 DNA reads TGTGCCAGCAGTTTTGCGGTGAACACTGAAGCTTTCTTT. Translated: CASSFAVNTEAFF. The full variable domain, its missing parts supplied by reference TRBV28 and TRBJ1-1, is DVKVTQSSRYLVKRTGEKVFLECVQDMDHENMFWYRQDPGLGLRLIYFSYDVKMKEKGDIPEGYSVSREKKERFSLILESASTNQTSMYLCASSFAVNTEAFFGQGTRLTVV.

This chain uses TRBV4-2 with TRBJ2-1; TRBD2 aligns across 15 bases. CDR3 length: 17 residues. V lost 4 bases, J lost 7 bases, and 8 bases stayed unmatched. The germline V gene encodes CDR1 LGHNA and CDR2 YNFKEQ. The CDR3: CASSPPLGTSGGNEQFF. CDR3 nucleotide sequence: TGTGCCAGCAGCCCCCCCCTGGGGACTAGCGGGGGGAATGAGCAGTTCTTC.

J is TRBJ1-2 and V is TRBV18; D unclear. The CDR3 consists of 15 residues. V lost 0 bases, J lost 1 base, and 9 bases lay in between. From germline, CDR1 is KGHSH and CDR2 LQKENI. CDR3 sequence (DNA): TGTGCCAGCTCACCACCGGCAGGAAGTAACTATGGCTACACCTTC. This codes for CASSPPAGSNYGYTF.

V is TRBV5-1 and J is TRBJ2-3, with D perhaps TRBD2 (5 bases). This CDR3 region has 15 residues. Germline CDR1 and CDR2: SGHRS and YFSETQ. V was shortened by 5 bases and J by 0 bases, with 13 bases between the two germline ends. The CDR3 loop is CASRDGLASTDTQYF. The DNA of the CDR3 is TGCGCCAGCAGGGACGGACTTGCTAGCACAGATACGCAGTATTTT.

This chain uses TRBV4-2 with TRBJ2-7; D gene uncertain. The CDR3 is 13 amino acids. CDR1 LGHNA and CDR2 YNFKEQ come from the germline V gene. The V end was cut by 4 bases, the J end by 3 bases, with 10 bases between. The DNA for the CDR3 is TGTGCCAGCAGCCCGGACCACCTCTACGAGCAGTACTTC. This codes for CASSPDHLYEQYF.

This chain uses TRBV3-1 (or the pseudogene TRBV3-2) with TRBJ2-3; D is undetermined. The V gene's germline CDR1 is LGHDT and CDR2 YNNKEL (reference sequence). The germline V and J ends were trimmed by 0 bases and 7 bases, with 17 bases remaining between them. The CDR3 runs to 16 residues. The chain's CDR3 is CASSQDPPPNMNTQYF. The CDR3, as DNA: TGTGCCAGCAGCCAAGATCCCCCCCCGAATATGAATACGCAGTATTTT.

This chain uses TRBV6-5 with TRBJ1-6, with D unclear. Germline V gene sequence: CDR1 MNHEY, CDR2 SVGAGI. The V end lost 6 bases, the J end lost 15 bases, and 12 bases lay between the germline ends. The CDR3 runs to 11 residues. The CDR3 loop reads CASRGLDGLHF. The CDR3 nucleotides read TGTGCCAGCAGAGGGCTGGATGGCCTCCACTTT.

This chain connects TRBV6-6 to TRBJ2-1, with 14 bases fitting TRBD2. The germline V gene encodes CDR1 MNHNY and CDR2 SVGAGI (reference sequence). The CDR3 has 15 amino acids. V lost 6 bases to trimming and J lost 5 bases; unmatched junction nucleotides: 3. The DNA for the CDR3 is TGTGCCAGCAGGCCGGGACTAGCGGGAGACAATGAGCAGTTCTTC. Its translation is CASRPGLAGDNEQFF.

The chain carries TRBV12-3 or TRBV12-4 and TRBJ2-6; unclear D gene. The CDR3 loop spans 11 amino acids. The V gene lost 4 bases and the J gene lost 8 bases, with 3 bases spanning the gap. CDR3 region: CASSWSNVLTF. For the CDR3, the DNA is TGTGCCAGCAGTTGGTCCAACGTCCTGACTTTC.

V and J are TRBV5-1 and TRBJ2-2; 10 bases line up with TRBD2. V lost 4 bases, J lost 7 bases, and 10 bases stayed unmatched. In germline, CDR1 is SGHRS, CDR2 YFSETQ. This CDR3 region has 16 residues. The CDR3 bases are TGCGCCAGCAGCACCCTAGGGACTAGCGCCGGCGGGGAGCTGTTTTTT. Its translation: CASSTLGTSAGGELFF.

The chain combines TRBV5-4 with TRBJ2-1, with TRBD2 matching over 8 bases. Germline V lookup: CDR1 SGHNT, CDR2 YYREEE (reference sequence). Trimming at V came to 1 base and at J to 9 bases, leaving 9 bases not matched to a gene. CDR3 length: 15 residues. CDR3 coding DNA: TGTGCCAGCAGCTTGTTTCGGGAGGGCCTAAGTGAGCAGTTCTTC. It codes for CASSLFREGLSEQFF.